This TCR beta chain was documented in a study of cytomegalovirus exposure and HLA in healthy donors. 60 Vbeta and 13 Jbeta primers were used in PCR. Here immunoSEQ multiplex PCR was the method, and the copy in TCRdb shows in-frame clones only, minus some. The sample yields about 160,000 clones, less than 85% seen once. Germline-derived CDR1 and CDR2 are SGHKS and YYEKEE (reference sequence). Trimming took off 1 base at V and 0 bases at J, with 5 bases between the two ends. The CDR3 has 15 residues. The TCR sequence derives from a man aged 55 to 69 in good health and CMV-seronegative. The chain carries TRBV5-5 and TRBJ2-6; no clear D gene. Specimen: PBMCs. The CDR3 nucleotides read TGTGCCAGCAGCTTGATCGGCTCTGGGGCCAACGTCCTGACTTTC. It is translated as CASSLIGSGANVLTF.